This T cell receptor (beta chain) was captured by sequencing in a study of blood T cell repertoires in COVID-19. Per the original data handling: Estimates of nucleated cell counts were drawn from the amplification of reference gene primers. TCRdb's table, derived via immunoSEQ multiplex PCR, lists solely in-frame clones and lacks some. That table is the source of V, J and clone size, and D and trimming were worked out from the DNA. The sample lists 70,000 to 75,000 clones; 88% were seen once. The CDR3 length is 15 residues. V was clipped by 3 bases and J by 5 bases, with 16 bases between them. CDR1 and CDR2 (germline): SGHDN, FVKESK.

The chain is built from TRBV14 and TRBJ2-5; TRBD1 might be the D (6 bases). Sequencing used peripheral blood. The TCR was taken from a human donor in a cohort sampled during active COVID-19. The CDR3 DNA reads TGTGCCAGCAGCCAGGGAACGACAGGCGACGAGACCCAGTACTTC. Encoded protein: CASSQGTTGDETQYF.